Shown below are 21 T cell receptor beta chains from a single sample sequenced in a study of blood T cell repertoires in COVID-19 (dated by TCRdb to between 2020 and 2021). The library was built by means of the immunoSEQ multiplex PCR assay. Here the immuneACCESS table is served through TCRdb, limited to in-frame sequences with V and J called. Missing clones are a known gap in these copies; in checked studies unresolved V genes cover under half, and the rest lacks a known reason. Present in this sample are over 200,000 clones, about 73% of which were seen just once. The top ten clones comprise 3.3% of the sample. The sample was peripheral blood. These receptors originate from an elderly woman with acute or convalescent COVID-19.

The chain links TRBV7-9 to TRBJ2-1, with D tentatively TRBD2 (6 bases). Germline V gene data show CDR1 as SEHNR and CDR2 as FQNEAQ (reference sequence). V lost 3 bases and J 4 bases, leaving 13 bases between the germline ends. The CDR3 sequence is 15 residues long. CDR3 coding DNA: TGTGCCAGCAGCTTTTGGTCAGGAGGGTACAATGAGCAGTTCTTC. It encodes CASSFWSGGYNEQFF.

The chain employs TRBV11-3 and TRBJ1-1; TRBD1 is a possible D gene (5 bases). Germline CDR1 SGHNT, CDR2 YENEEA. Trimming shortened V by 3 bases and J by 1 base, and 9 bases separated the two germline ends. The CDR3 sequence is 14 residues long. The CDR3 coding sequence is TGTGCCAGCAGCTTCGGGGGAAGGAACACTGAAGCTTTCTTT. Protein product: CASSFGGRNTEAFF.

The J gene is TRBJ2-1, the V gene TRBV28; weak D call: TRBD1 (5 bases). This CDR3 region has 14 residues. In germline, CDR1 is MDHEN, CDR2 SYDVKM. Trimming removed 7 bases at V and 4 bases at J, with 14 bases between. The CDR3 protein is CASNFRRDYNEQFF. CDR3 sequence (DNA): TGTGCCAGCAACTTCCGCAGGGATTACAATGAGCAGTTCTTC.

This chain links TRBV5-1 with TRBJ2-1; 9 bases are shared with TRBD2. The CDR3 spans 16 residues. After removal of 3 bases from V and 4 bases from J, the junction contained 8 bases not matched to a gene. Germline lookup yields CDR1 SGHRS and CDR2 YFSETQ. The CDR3 region is CASSSIAGAPYNEQFF. The CDR3 bases are TGCGCCAGCAGCTCGATAGCGGGAGCCCCTTACAATGAGCAGTTCTTC.

This chain uses TRBV19 with TRBJ2-3; D unresolved. Germline V lookup: CDR1 LNHDA, CDR2 SQIVND (reference sequence). The ends were cut back, 8 bases at V and 2 bases at J, with 14 bases in the middle. The CDR3 contains 14 residues. CDR3 nucleotide sequence: TGTGCCAGTTCTGGCCAGATCAACACAGATACGCAGTATTTT. As protein: CASSGQINTDTQYF. Variable domain in full (rest from reference TRBV19 and TRBJ2-3): DGGITQSPKYLFRKEGQNVTLSCEQNLNHDAMYWYRQDPGQGLRLIYYSQIVNDFQKGDIAEGYSVSREKKESFPLTVTSAQKNPTAFYLCASSGQINTDTQYFGPGTRLTVL.

This clone came up a few times. The chain combines TRBV19 with TRBJ1-3; D may be TRBD1 (5 bases). V was clipped by 7 bases and J by 2 bases, with 12 bases between them. This CDR3 comprises 14 residues. Germline lookup yields CDR1 LNHDA and CDR2 SQIVND (reference sequence). CDR3 loop: CASTTGDAGNTIYF. The CDR3 bases are TGTGCCAGTACCACGGGGGACGCTGGAAACACCATATATTTT.

This clone appeared a single time. V gene TRBV12-3 or TRBV12-4 combines with J gene TRBJ1-5, with D unclear. The germline V and J ends were trimmed by 4 bases and 4 bases, with 8 bases remaining between them. The CDR3 extends over 13 amino acids. CDR3 in DNA: TGTGCCAGCAGTTACAGTCCGAATCAGCCCCAGCATTTT. Encoded protein: CASSYSPNQPQHF.

This clone was detected only a few times. This chain uses TRBV5-1 with TRBJ2-3; 7 bases map to TRBD1. The germline V gene encodes CDR1 SGHRS and CDR2 YFSETQ. This CDR3 is 15 amino acids long. Germline trimming cut 0 bases from V and 2 bases from J; bases unmatched to any gene: 3. The CDR3 nucleotides are TGCGCCAGCAGCTTGGGGACAGGTTACACAGATACGCAGTATTTT. Its protein is CASSLGTGYTDTQYF.

The chain couples TRBV5-1 to TRBJ2-1; possible D gene TRBD2, 5 bases. CDR1 and CDR2 from the germline V gene are SGHRS and YFSETQ. The CDR3 sequence is 15 residues long. V shed 6 bases and J shed 4 bases, with 17 bases lying between them. CDR3 nucleotides: TGCGCCAGCAAGGAGGCATACGGGCTGTACAATGAGCAGTTCTTC. Its translation: CASKEAYGLYNEQFF.

The V call is TRBV4-3, the J call TRBJ2-7, with TRBD1 as a possible D gene (6 bases). This CDR3 is 14 amino acids long. V was pared by 5 bases and J by 7 bases, with 18 bases between. Germline V gene lookup returns CDR1 LGHNA and CDR2 YSLEER. The CDR3 DNA is TGCGCCAGCAGCGCACAGGGTTACTCGGGGGAGCAGTACTTC. The encoded protein is CASSAQGYSGEQYF.

The chain joins TRBV11-2 to TRBJ1-1, with unresolved D. V lost 5 bases, J lost 5 bases, and 12 bases lay in between. This CDR3 comprises 13 residues. Germline V gives CDR1 SGHAT, CDR2 FQNNGV. CDR3 sequence (DNA): TGTGCCAGCAGCCGAGACAAGAAAACTGAAGCTTTCTTT. This sequence encodes CASSRDKKTEAFF.

The chain has TRBV11-2 and TRBJ1-6; tentative D call: TRBD1 (5 bases). This CDR3 spans 16 amino acids. Germline CDR1 and CDR2: SGHAT and FQNNGV. V was cut by 6 bases and J by 0 bases, with 12 bases left in between. The CDR3 DNA sequence: TGTGCCAGCAGAGGACGGGGGAGCTCCTATAATTCACCCCTCCACTTT. As protein: CASRGRGSSYNSPLHF.

The chain has TRBV5-1 and TRBJ2-1; 14 bases map to TRBD2. CDR1 and CDR2 (germline): SGHRS, YFSETQ. This CDR3 is 17 amino acids long. Trimming removed 4 bases from V and 4 bases from J; junction bases left unmatched: 7. CDR3 nucleotide sequence: TGCGCCAGCAGCCTGCGGACTAGCGGGAGGACTTACAATGAGCAGTTCTTC. Translation: CASSLRTSGRTYNEQFF.

The genes are TRBV21-1 and TRBJ2-7; the listed D gene, TRBD2, was not tested against the DNA. TRBV21-1 represents a pseudogene. The CDR3 is made up of 15 amino acids. The CDR3 sequence is CASSNGTLIAYEQYF. The CDR3 region has the DNA TGTGCCAGCAGCAACGGGACTCTCATCGCCTACGAGCAGTACTTC.

The chain's CDR3 is CASRRDFSTGELFF. CDR3 nucleotide sequence: TGTGCCAGCAGGAGGGACTTTAGCACCGGGGAGCTGTTTTTT. The chain employs TRBV27 and TRBJ2-2; maybe TRBD2 (6 bases). The CDR3 contains 14 residues. The germline V gene encodes CDR1 MNHEY and CDR2 SMNVEV (reference sequence). Trimming shortened V by 6 bases and J by 4 bases, and 12 bases separated the two germline ends.

The chain links TRBV19 to TRBJ1-1; D is unresolved. Trimming pared 5 bases from V and 3 bases from J, leaving 13 bases between. Germline values: CDR1 LNHDA, CDR2 SQIVND (reference sequence). This CDR3 is 14 amino acids long. DNA for the CDR3: TGTGCCAGTAGTGGGAGGGCGCGGGACACTGAAGCTTTCTTT. This encodes CASSGRARDTEAFF.

There are a few counts of this clone. The chain links TRBV5-1 to TRBJ1-4; no clear D. The CDR3 sequence is 18 residues long. Germline values: CDR1 SGHRS, CDR2 YFSETQ. Trimming removed 1 base from V and 2 bases from J, with 18 bases in between. Written as DNA, the CDR3 is TGCGCCAGCAGCTTGATCCCCCTCCTCAGTGTGACTAATGAAAAACTGTTTTTT. This encodes CASSLIPLLSVTNEKLFF.

The rearrangement links TRBV7-8 to TRBJ2-5; TRBD1 aligns across 7 bases. Trimming at V came to 5 bases and at J to 5 bases, leaving 11 bases not matched to a gene. Germline V gives CDR1 SGHVS, CDR2 FQNEAQ. The CDR3 loop spans 15 amino acids. In DNA form, the CDR3 reads TGTGCCAGCAGCCTCGCCGACCTACAGGGGGAGACCCAGTACTTC. The encoded protein is CASSLADLQGETQYF.

V gene TRBV5-1 combines with J gene TRBJ1-1; 8 bases are shared with TRBD1. V was clipped by 4 bases and J by 4 bases; unmatched bases: 6. The CDR3 covers 14 residues. Germline V gives CDR1 SGHRS, CDR2 YFSETQ. This CDR3 reads CASSQTTGGTEAFF. CDR3 bases: TGCGCCAGCAGCCAAACTACAGGGGGCACTGAAGCTTTCTTT.

The chain couples TRBV29-1 to TRBJ2-7; TRBD2 aligns across 13 bases. CDR3 length equals 14 residues. Germline loops: CDR1 SQVTM, CDR2 ANQGSEA. V dropped 4 bases and J dropped 5; count of bases not matched to a gene: 5. The CDR3 loop reads CSVGTTSGRNEQYF. Written as DNA, the CDR3 is TGCAGCGTTGGGACGACTAGCGGGAGGAACGAGCAGTACTTC.

This clone was observed a handful of times. V usage is TRBV19 and J usage is TRBJ1-2; D uncertain. This CDR3 comprises 15 residues. In germline, CDR1 is LNHDA, CDR2 SQIVND (reference sequence). Trimming removed 3 bases from V and 0 bases from J, with 11 bases in between. The CDR3 nucleotides read TGTGCCAGTAGTATCCGGGAGCTTACTAACTATGGCTACACCTTC. It codes for CASSIRELTNYGYTF.